This record concerns one T cell receptor (beta chain) sequence. The antigen is undetermined. One end of the junction does not line up with germline, which may come from a read error. CDR1 and CDR2 from the germline V gene are SEHNR and FQNEAQ (reference sequence). There are 12 residues in the CDR3. The data are from a study of cytomegalovirus exposure and HLA in healthy donors. PCR involved 60 Vbeta and 13 Jbeta primers. In the original workflow: About 83 million unique TCR beta chains, 8.5 million to 14 million shared, were counted in a later analysis. Clones were read by immunoSEQ multiplex PCR, and TCRdb kept only the in-frame ones, dropping some. The V and J calls and clone size come from that table; D and trimming were worked out from the DNA. Here the sample spans 65,000 to 95,000 clones, 60% to 75% being singletons. Study results and caveats: Previously analyzed data showed that most TCR beta V segments were productive at a frequency of about 90% or about 30%. The classifier reportedly diagnosed cytomegalovirus status with high specificity and sensitivity.

V is TRBV7-9 and J is TRBJ2-5; no firm D call. The source of this sequence is a man aged 70 or older in good health and CMV-seronegative. Input material: PBMCs. The CDR3 sequence is CSSSLVPRTQYF. In DNA, the CDR3 is TGTTCCAGCAGCTTAGTGCCGAGGACCCAGTACTTC.